Listed here is a single T cell receptor (beta chain). The antigen remains unidentified. The entry originates in a study of T cell repertoires in cytomegalovirus infection. The overall study: Peptides in the study included HLA-C-restricted and HLA-B-restricted CMV epitopes. Shared public TCR beta signatures pointed to both CMV infection and a matching HLA type.

A single record per CDR3 protein comes from TCRdb applying MiXCR to the reads. The data contain around 540,000 distinct CDR3 sequences, about 33% of them seen just once; the ten biggest clones take up 15% to 20%. Study-wide results and limits: Public TCR beta family frequency separated CMV-and-HLA carriers, including in an independent cohort.

This sequence was found in a human donor in good health (CMV status not recorded). Some clones in this sample may be carry-over from other donors' samples. Sequenced material: cultured PBMCs, taken from culture after CMV antigen stimulation.

For the CDR3, the DNA is TGTGCCAGCAGCCTCCGGGGAGACCCTTCTGGGGCCAACGTCCTGACTTTC. As protein: CASSLRGDPSGANVLTF. The chain is built from TRBV9 and TRBJ2-6, with D perhaps matching TRBD2 (5 bases). This CDR3 region has 17 residues. The V gene lost 4 bases and the J gene lost 1 base, with 15 bases spanning the gap. Germline values: CDR1 SGDLS, CDR2 YYNGEE.